This T cell receptor (beta chain) is drawn from a study of human T cells and chemical hapten exposure (TCRdb year 2021). In the study overall: For sensitization, 2% DPC in acetone was applied to a 2 cm by 2 cm area of upper inner arm skin. Blood was sampled from patients pre-sensitization (week 0) and at 2, 6 and about 24 weeks after DPC sensitization. Patch testing on the upper back used Finn chambers containing 0.01% DPC, with scoring done after 6 days according to International Contact Dermatitis Research Group standards. The mostly female patient cohort included alopecia areata with under or over 50% scalp involvement, alopecia totalis and alopecia universalis. The study tracked peripheral blood TCR repertoire changes in vivo during primary and secondary sensitization to the hapten diphenylcyclopropenone (DPC) in alopecia patients. Libraries were pooled for sequencing, and per-sample TCR yields varied mainly because of small differences in library volumes within the pool. Nearly 30 alopecia patients gave blood for TCR sequencing at one to four time points (pre-sensitization, 2, 6 and 24 weeks). Throughout the study period of 20 to 25 weeks, patients also received therapeutic DPC doses to the scalp every week.

Concerning this clonotype: Its target antigen remains unknown. The junction departs from germline at one end; a sequencing error may be responsible.

Results and caveats for the whole study, not just this receptor: Significantly more large CDR3 similarity clusters were formed by expanded TCRs than by pre-sensitization or healthy control sets, consistent with antigen-driven responses. A positive correlation was found between the number of PT1 expanded TCRs and patch test score, with significance reached at thresholds 8, 16 and 32 but not 4. After repeated subsampling, the strength of the expansion versus patch-test correlation and the threshold at which it became significant changed. Because all patients had alopecia, a presumed autoimmune disease, the immune response of the patients might differ from that of healthy individuals. DPC sensitization did not change the number of TCRs with a frequency above 1 in 1000, and there was no evidence of changes in global repertoire structure.

Library construction relied on RACE. The sample was run on a NextSeq 500. During library preparation, unique molecular identifiers were attached to individual cDNA molecules so that TCRs could be counted in a quantitative, reproducible way. For every blood RNA sample, sequencing covered both the TCR alpha and TCR beta chains. The authors' analysis ran thus. Samples had a median of approximately 93,000 TCRs, with a range from about 23,224 to 690,600. V, J and CDR3 annotation of the TCR reads was performed with the Decombinator software suite. For PS versus PT1 abundance plots, all samples were subsampled to the same number of TCRs (28,000). TCRs were defined as expanded if absent before sensitization and observed at least eight times at the 2-week time point. TCRdb reprocessed the public reads (quality trimming at Q25 with fastp, clone calling with MiXCR) and kept in-frame beta chains. Rows matching on CDR3 protein sequence are summarized as one entry with the most common DNA and genes. None of the V and J calls come from the authors' own analysis; TCRdb made them. This sample holds about 120,000 distinct CDR3 sequences; approximately 15% were observed only once. The ten largest account for around 2.7% of the sample.

Taken from cysteine to phenylalanine, the CDR3 has 13 residues. Just CDR3 DNA is preserved here, 39 bases in frame from base 1. According to the germline V gene, CDR1 reads MNHEY and CDR2 reads SVGEGT. In light of the paper, this sample's time point label describes: pre-sensitization, week 0. The treatment or condition label corresponds to: therapeutic diphenylcyclopropenone sensitization with weekly scalp DPC. At each patch-test visit, blood was drawn before the patch test was applied. Eligible patients were aged 18 to 70, diagnosed with alopecia, deemed suitable for DPC therapy, and excluded if pregnant. Total RNA was isolated from unfractionated whole blood collected in Tempus Blood RNA tubes.

The V gene is TRBV6-2 or TRBV6-3 and the J gene is TRBJ2-1, with no D gene named confidently. This clonotype was sampled from a woman aged 18-35 years with alopecia areata. Some clones in this sample may be carry-over from other donors' samples. The source material was whole blood, sampled in connection with sensitization to the hapten diphenylcyclopropenone (DPC). The nucleotide sequence reads as follows: TGTGCCAGCTGTTACTCTAATCTCAATGAGCAGTTCTTC. This codes for CASCYSNLNEQFF.